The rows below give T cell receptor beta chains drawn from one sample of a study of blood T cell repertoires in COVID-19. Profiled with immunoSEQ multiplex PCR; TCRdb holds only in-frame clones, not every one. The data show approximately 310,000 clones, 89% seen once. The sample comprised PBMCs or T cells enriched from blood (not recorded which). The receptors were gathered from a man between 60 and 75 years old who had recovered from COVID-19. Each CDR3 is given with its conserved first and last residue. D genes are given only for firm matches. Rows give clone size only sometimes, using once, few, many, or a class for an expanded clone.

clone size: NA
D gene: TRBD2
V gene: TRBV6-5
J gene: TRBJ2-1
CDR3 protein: CASSYRGRAAEQFF
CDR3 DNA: TGTGCCAGCAGTTACCGCGGGAGGGCTGCTGAGCAGTTCTTC

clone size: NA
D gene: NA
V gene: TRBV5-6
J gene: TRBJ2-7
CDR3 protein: CASSYGQFYEQYF
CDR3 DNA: TGTGCCAGCAGCTACGGACAGTTCTACGAGCAGTACTTC

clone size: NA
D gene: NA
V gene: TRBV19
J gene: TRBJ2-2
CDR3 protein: CASSGQGDRTVNGELFF
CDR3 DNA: TGTGCCAGTTCGGGACAAGGAGACAGGACGGTCAACGGGGAGCTGTTTTTT

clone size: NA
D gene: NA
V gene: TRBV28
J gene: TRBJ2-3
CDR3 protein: CASSRRQDSTDTQYF
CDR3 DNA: TGTGCCAGCAGTCGCCGACAGGACAGCACAGATACGCAGTATTTT

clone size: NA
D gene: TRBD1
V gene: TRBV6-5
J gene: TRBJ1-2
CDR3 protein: CASSSPAQGAGGYTF
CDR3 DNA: TGTGCCAGCAGTTCGCCCGCACAGGGGGCGGGGGGCTACACCTTC

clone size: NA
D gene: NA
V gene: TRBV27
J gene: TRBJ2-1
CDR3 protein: CASSLGSYSEQFF
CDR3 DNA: TGTGCCAGCAGCTTGGGGAGTTACAGTGAGCAGTTCTTC

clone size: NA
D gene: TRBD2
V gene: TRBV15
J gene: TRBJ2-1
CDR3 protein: CATSRDRRESMFF
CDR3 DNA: TGTGCCACCAGCAGAGATCGGCGGGAGAGTATGTTCTTC

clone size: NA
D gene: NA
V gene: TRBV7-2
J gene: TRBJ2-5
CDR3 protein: CASSARGLETQYF
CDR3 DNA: TGTGCCAGCAGCGCCCGGGGGTTGGAGACCCAGTACTTC

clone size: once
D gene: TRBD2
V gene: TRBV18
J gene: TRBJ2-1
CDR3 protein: CASSPSVGTSGLYNEQFF
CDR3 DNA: TGTGCCAGCTCCCCGTCAGTAGGGACTAGCGGCCTCTACAATGAGCAGTTCTTC

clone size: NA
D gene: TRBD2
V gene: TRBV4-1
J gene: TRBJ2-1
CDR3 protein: CASSPWTSGTYNEQFF
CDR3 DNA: TGCGCCAGCAGCCCGTGGACTAGCGGAACCTACAATGAGCAGTTCTTC

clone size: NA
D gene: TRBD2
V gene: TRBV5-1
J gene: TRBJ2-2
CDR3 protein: CASSLESRESRKFF
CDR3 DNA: TGCGCCAGCAGCTTGGAATCGCGGGAGAGTCGAAAGTTTTTT

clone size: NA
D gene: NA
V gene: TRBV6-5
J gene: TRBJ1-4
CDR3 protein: CASRTLQGRDEKLFF
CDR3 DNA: TGTGCCAGCAGAACTCTACAGGGTCGAGATGAAAAACTGTTTTTT

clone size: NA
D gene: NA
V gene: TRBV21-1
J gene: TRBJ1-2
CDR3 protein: CASSKEAGSGGYTF
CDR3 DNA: TGTGCCAGCAGCAAAGAGGCAGGCTCCGGTGGCTACACCTTC

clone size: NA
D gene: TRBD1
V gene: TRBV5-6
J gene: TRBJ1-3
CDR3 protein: CASSVLGQANSGNTIYF
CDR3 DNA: TGTGCCAGCAGCGTGTTGGGACAGGCGAACTCTGGAAACACCATATATTTT